At least ten counts were recorded for the clone carrying this T cell receptor (beta chain). Its antigen is currently unknown. Regions amplified from RNA transcripts were the TCR beta CDR3 regions. HTBI primers were the set used in a first-round RT-PCR of the TCR CDR3. TCRdb called the multiplex PCR reads again in MiXCR, with one record for every CDR3 protein. The sample contains 690,000 or so distinct CDR3 sequences, 15% to 20% of which appear only once. The sample is drawn from a study of T cells in Graves' hyperthyroidism and ophthalmopathy. Across the whole study: At initial diagnosis, before any treatment had begun, peripheral blood was obtained.

Orbital computed tomography and thyroid ultrasound, together with serum TRAb and thyroxine and clinical symptoms, were used for diagnoses. Study-level points and caveats: Blood also contained most expanded thyroid clonotypes above 0.001.

This TCR came from a woman between 50 and 59 years old with Graves' hyperthyroidism that later progressed to Graves' ophthalmopathy. The sample consisted of blood.

CDR3 sequence: CASSYSRRGPAYNEQFF. The CDR3 DNA reads as TGTGCCAGCAGTTACTCACGAAGGGGTCCTGCCTACAATGAGCAGTTCTTC. V gene TRBV6-5 combines with J gene TRBJ2-1; weak D call: TRBD1 (5 bases). Germline CDR1 MNHEY, CDR2 SVGAGI. The CDR3 is 17 residues long. V dropped 0 bases and J dropped 2 bases, with 14 bases sitting between them.